The 23 T cell receptor beta chains presented below share a single source sample, sequenced in a study of shared clonotypes between healthy human individuals. CD8 cells regarded as naive lacked CD45RO, were positively chosen for CCR7, and omitted terminally differentiated effector memory CD45RA+ cells. The table came from immunoSEQ multiplex PCR; TCRdb's copy has only in-frame clones and leaves some out. The sample has roughly 550,000 clones; about 95% are singletons. Material: naive CD8+ T cells sorted from blood. The source is a young woman in good health.

The gene calls are TRBV30 and TRBJ2-7; 9 positions agree with TRBD1. Per germline, CDR1 GTSNPN and CDR2 SVGIG (reference sequence). The CDR3 loop spans 14 amino acids. After removal of 4 bases from V and 4 bases from J, the junction contained 8 bases not matched to a gene. The CDR3 coding sequence is TGTGCCTGGACGCTGGGACAGGGTAGGTACGAGCAGTACTTC. Protein: CAWTLGQGRYEQYF.

The rearrangement uses TRBV6-1 and TRBJ1-1; D not certain. V lost 3 bases to trimming and J lost 1 base, with 9 bases between them. This CDR3 spans 14 amino acids. In germline, CDR1 is MNHNS, CDR2 SASEGT. The DNA for the CDR3 is TGTGCCAGCAGTGAGGGATATAGGAACACTGAAGCTTTCTTT. The encoded protein is CASSEGYRNTEAFF.

The V gene is TRBV6-1, the J gene TRBJ2-2; D ambiguous. The CDR3 spans 11 residues. V was clipped by 6 bases and J by 5 bases, with 4 bases between them. Germline loops: CDR1 MNHNS, CDR2 SASEGT. The CDR3 is CASSFTGELFF. The DNA for the CDR3 is TGTGCCAGCAGCTTTACCGGGGAGCTGTTTTTT.

This rearrangement joins TRBV5-1 to TRBJ2-7; TRBD2 is a possible D gene (6 bases). CDR3 length equals 15 residues. Germline CDR1 is SGHRS and CDR2 is YFSETQ. V was cut by 4 bases and J by 1 base, with 15 bases left in between. This CDR3 reads CASSAGTGASYEQYF. The CDR3 region has the DNA TGCGCCAGCAGCGCGGGGACGGGAGCGTCCTACGAGCAGTACTTC.

The chain uses TRBV28 and TRBJ2-7; weak D call: TRBD2 (6 bases). Germline loops: CDR1 MDHEN, CDR2 SYDVKM. The CDR3 totals 14 residues. Trimming pared 3 bases from V and 3 bases from J, leaving 12 bases between. As DNA, the CDR3 is TGTGCCAGCAGTTTCGGACTATTCCTCTACGAGCAGTACTTC. Its protein product is CASSFGLFLYEQYF.

V is TRBV5-8 and J is TRBJ2-7, with TRBD1 matching 7 bases. CDR1 is SGHTS, CDR2 YDEGEE, per germline. The J segment lost 11 bases and the V segment lost 4 bases, leaving 12 bases of the junction unmatched. This CDR3 comprises 13 residues. The CDR3 region has the DNA TGTGCCAGCAGCCTAGAACAGGGGCCGATGAAGTACTTC. It yields the protein CASSLEQGPMKYF.

V is TRBV19 and J is TRBJ2-7; D may be TRBD2 (5 bases). V was pared by 5 bases and J by 1 base, with 12 bases between. The length of the CDR3 is 14 residues. Germline CDR1 reads LNHDA; CDR2 reads SQIVND (reference sequence). CDR3 DNA: TGTGCCAGTAGTTTAGGACTCGGATCCTACGAGCAGTACTTC. Translating gives CASSLGLGSYEQYF.

CDR3 region: CASSHRTSGSGGTGELFF. The CDR3 DNA follows: TGCGCCAGCAGCCATAGGACTAGCGGTTCCGGGGGAACCGGGGAGCTGTTTTTT. This rearrangement joins TRBV4-1 to TRBJ2-2; 10 bases fit TRBD2. Looked up from germline, CDR1 is MGHRA and CDR2 is YSYEKL. V was clipped by 3 bases and J by 5 bases; unmatched bases: 12. This CDR3 spans 18 amino acids.

CDR3 nucleotide sequence: TGTGCCAGCAGTTTACCCCTTCGGGAGACCGGGGAGCTGTTTTTT. Amino acid sequence: CASSLPLRETGELFF. The chain combines TRBV28 with TRBJ2-2; tentatively, D is TRBD2 (6 bases). Trimming cost V 2 bases and J 5 bases, with 12 bases left between them. CDR3 length equals 15 residues. Per germline, CDR1 MDHEN and CDR2 SYDVKM.

V and J are TRBV2 and TRBJ1-1; possibly TRBD1 for D (6 bases). V gave up 6 bases and J gave up 1 base, with 12 bases separating them. CDR3 length: 14 residues. CDR1 is SNHLY and CDR2 is FYNNEI in the germline V gene. CDR3 sequence: CASRTGGENTEAFF. As DNA, the CDR3 is TGTGCCAGCAGGACAGGAGGGGAGAACACTGAAGCTTTCTTT.

This rearrangement joins TRBV19 to TRBJ2-7; 10 bases are shared with TRBD1. V gave up 8 bases and J gave up 5 bases; unmatched junction bases: 6. This CDR3 is 13 amino acids long. Germline CDR1 LNHDA, CDR2 SQIVND (reference sequence). The CDR3 coding sequence is TGTGCCAGTGGGGACAGGGGAATCAACGAGCAGTACTTC. As protein: CASGDRGINEQYF.

The chain is built from TRBV13 and TRBJ1-2, with no clear D. V lost 3 bases and J lost 4, with 15 bases in between. CDR1 is PRHDT and CDR2 is FYEKMQ in the germline V gene (reference sequence). The CDR3 totals 15 residues. The DNA for the CDR3 is TGTGCCAGCAGCTTTTATCTGGGGTCTTCCTATGGCTACACCTTC. Translated, it gives CASSFYLGSSYGYTF.

In this sample, this clone turned up once. The chain joins TRBV5-1 to TRBJ2-3; TRBD2 matches 7 bases. Germline-derived CDR1 and CDR2 are SGHRS and YFSETQ. The CDR3 runs 15 residues. V was clipped by 4 bases and J by 0 bases; unmatched bases: 5. CDR3 residues: CASSLLAVSTDTQYF. In nucleotides, the CDR3 is TGCGCCAGCAGCCTGCTAGCGGTTAGCACAGATACGCAGTATTTT.

This clone was counted a single time. The rearrangement uses TRBV28 and TRBJ1-4; no definite D call. V dropped 3 bases and J dropped 7 bases, with 12 bases sitting between them. The CDR3 length is 14 residues. CDR1 is MDHEN and CDR2 is SYDVKM in the germline V gene. The chain's CDR3 is CASSFGHTPEKLFF. CDR3 bases: TGTGCCAGCAGTTTTGGCCATACCCCTGAAAAACTGTTTTTT.

This sequence joins TRBV11-1 and TRBJ2-7; perhaps TRBD2 as D (6 bases). Deletions cut 8 bases from V and 5 bases from J, with 22 bases between. The germline V gene has CDR1 SGHAT and CDR2 FQDESV (reference sequence). CDR3 size: 15 residues. This chain's CDR3 is CASSYPGLGRDEQYF. The CDR3 DNA is TGTGCCAGCTCTTACCCGGGACTGGGTCGGGACGAGCAGTACTTC.

The rearrangement uses TRBV19 and TRBJ1-1; D call uncertain. Germline V CDR1 and CDR2: LNHDA, SQIVND (reference sequence). This CDR3 comprises 12 residues. V was trimmed by 5 bases and J by 8 bases, leaving 12 bases between them. CDR3 amino acids: CASSGMVSEAFF. DNA of the CDR3: TGTGCCAGTAGTGGAATGGTCAGCGAAGCTTTCTTT.

This clone has only one observation. The chain combines TRBV30 with TRBJ2-1, with 8 bases identical to TRBD2. From germline, CDR1 is GTSNPN and CDR2 SVGIG (reference sequence). The V and J ends lost 4 bases and 2 bases, in that order; junction bases with no gene match: 7. This CDR3 has 15 residues. CDR3 nucleotide sequence: TGTGCCTGGAATTTAGCGGGACTGACCTACAATGAGCAGTTCTTC. Protein: CAWNLAGLTYNEQFF. The variable domain in full, completed from reference TRBV30 and TRBJ2-1, reads SQTIHQWPATLVQPVGSPLSLECTVEGTSNPNLYWYRQAAGRGLQLLFYSVGIGQISSEVPQNLSASRPQDRQFILSSKKLLLSDSGFYLCAWNLAGLTYNEQFFGPGTRLTVL.

V is TRBV23-1 and J is TRBJ1-5; D is uncertain. TRBV23-1 is labeled an ORF, and its function is uncertain. Trimming left V 8 bases short and J 2 bases short, with 10 bases between. CDR3 size: 13 residues. The CDR3 nucleotides are TGCGCCAGCCCCCGTGAGGGCAATCAGCCCCAGCATTTT. Its translation: CASPREGNQPQHF.

The chain is built from TRBV4-1 and TRBJ2-6, with D uncertain. This CDR3 has 15 residues. Per the germline V gene, CDR1 is MGHRA and CDR2 is YSYEKL. Deletions cut 2 bases from V and 1 base from J, with 6 bases between. CDR3 sequence (DNA): TGCGCCAGCAGCCAATATTTTTCTGGGGCCAACGTCCTGACTTTC. It specifies CASSQYFSGANVLTF.

The CDR3 coding sequence is TGTGCCAGCAGCCCCGCATCCGGACAGGGGCGGTCCTACGAGCAGTACTTC. Residues: CASSPASGQGRSYEQYF. This chain links TRBV7-9 with TRBJ2-7; 9 bases match TRBD1. CDR1 and CDR2 (germline): SEHNR, FQNEAQ (reference sequence). The CDR3 runs 17 residues. With 5 bases clipped from V and 1 base from J, the junction kept 12 bases outside the gene matches. Full variable domain (missing parts from reference TRBV7-9 and TRBJ2-7): DTGVSQNPRHKITKRGQNVTFRCDPISEHNRLYWYRQTLGQGPEFLTYFQNEAQLEKSRLLSDRFSAERPKGSFSTLEIQRTEQGDSAMYLCASSPASGQGRSYEQYFGPGTRLTVT.

The CDR3, as DNA: TGTGCCAGTAGTGGGGGACTAGCAGACACCTACGAGCAGTACTTC. This encodes CASSGGLADTYEQYF. The rearrangement uses TRBV19 and TRBJ2-7, with 9 bases lining up with TRBD2. The length of the CDR3 is 15 residues. Germline V gene sequence: CDR1 LNHDA, CDR2 SQIVND (reference sequence). V lost 5 bases to trimming and J lost 2 bases; unmatched junction nucleotides: 7.

The rearrangement joins TRBV13 to TRBJ1-2; D is ambiguous. Germline CDR1 reads PRHDT; CDR2 reads FYEKMQ (reference sequence). V gave up 0 bases and J gave up 5 bases, with 16 bases separating them. This CDR3 has 16 amino acids. The CDR3 sequence is CASSLGLGAAWYGYTF. In DNA, the CDR3 is TGTGCCAGCAGCTTAGGCCTCGGAGCCGCTTGGTATGGCTACACCTTC.

In its sample, this clone was seen a few times. This sample includes further DNA sequences coding for the same CDR3. The chain links TRBV30 to TRBJ1-1; D call uncertain. Trimming stripped 3 bases from V and 1 base from J, with 6 bases between. CDR1 is GTSNPN, CDR2 SVGIG, per germline (reference sequence). This CDR3 has 12 amino acids. This CDR3 reads CAWSWGNTEAFF. The CDR3 nucleotides read TGTGCCTGGAGCTGGGGGAACACTGAAGCTTTCTTT. The full variable domain, its missing parts supplied by reference TRBV30 and TRBJ1-1, is SQTIHQWPATLVQPVGSPLSLECTVEGTSNPNLYWYRQAAGRGLQLLFYSVGIGQISSEVPQNLSASRPQDRQFILSSKKLLLSDSGFYLCAWSWGNTEAFFGQGTRLTVV.